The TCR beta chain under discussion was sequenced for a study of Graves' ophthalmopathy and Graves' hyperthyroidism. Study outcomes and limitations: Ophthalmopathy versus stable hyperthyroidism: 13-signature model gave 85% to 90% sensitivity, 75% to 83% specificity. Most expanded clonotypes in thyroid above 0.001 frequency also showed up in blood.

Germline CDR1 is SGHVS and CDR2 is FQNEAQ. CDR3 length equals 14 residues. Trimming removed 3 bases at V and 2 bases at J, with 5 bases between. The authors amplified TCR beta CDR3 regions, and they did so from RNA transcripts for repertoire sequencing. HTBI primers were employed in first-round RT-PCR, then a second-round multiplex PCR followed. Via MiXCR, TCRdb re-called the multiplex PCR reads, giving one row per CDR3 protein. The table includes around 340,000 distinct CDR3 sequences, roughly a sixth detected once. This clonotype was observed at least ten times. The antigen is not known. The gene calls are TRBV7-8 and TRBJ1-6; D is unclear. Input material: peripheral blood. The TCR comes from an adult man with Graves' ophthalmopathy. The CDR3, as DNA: TGTGCCAGCAGCTTCAACACCTATAATTCACCCCTCCACTTT. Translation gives CASSFNTYNSPLHF.